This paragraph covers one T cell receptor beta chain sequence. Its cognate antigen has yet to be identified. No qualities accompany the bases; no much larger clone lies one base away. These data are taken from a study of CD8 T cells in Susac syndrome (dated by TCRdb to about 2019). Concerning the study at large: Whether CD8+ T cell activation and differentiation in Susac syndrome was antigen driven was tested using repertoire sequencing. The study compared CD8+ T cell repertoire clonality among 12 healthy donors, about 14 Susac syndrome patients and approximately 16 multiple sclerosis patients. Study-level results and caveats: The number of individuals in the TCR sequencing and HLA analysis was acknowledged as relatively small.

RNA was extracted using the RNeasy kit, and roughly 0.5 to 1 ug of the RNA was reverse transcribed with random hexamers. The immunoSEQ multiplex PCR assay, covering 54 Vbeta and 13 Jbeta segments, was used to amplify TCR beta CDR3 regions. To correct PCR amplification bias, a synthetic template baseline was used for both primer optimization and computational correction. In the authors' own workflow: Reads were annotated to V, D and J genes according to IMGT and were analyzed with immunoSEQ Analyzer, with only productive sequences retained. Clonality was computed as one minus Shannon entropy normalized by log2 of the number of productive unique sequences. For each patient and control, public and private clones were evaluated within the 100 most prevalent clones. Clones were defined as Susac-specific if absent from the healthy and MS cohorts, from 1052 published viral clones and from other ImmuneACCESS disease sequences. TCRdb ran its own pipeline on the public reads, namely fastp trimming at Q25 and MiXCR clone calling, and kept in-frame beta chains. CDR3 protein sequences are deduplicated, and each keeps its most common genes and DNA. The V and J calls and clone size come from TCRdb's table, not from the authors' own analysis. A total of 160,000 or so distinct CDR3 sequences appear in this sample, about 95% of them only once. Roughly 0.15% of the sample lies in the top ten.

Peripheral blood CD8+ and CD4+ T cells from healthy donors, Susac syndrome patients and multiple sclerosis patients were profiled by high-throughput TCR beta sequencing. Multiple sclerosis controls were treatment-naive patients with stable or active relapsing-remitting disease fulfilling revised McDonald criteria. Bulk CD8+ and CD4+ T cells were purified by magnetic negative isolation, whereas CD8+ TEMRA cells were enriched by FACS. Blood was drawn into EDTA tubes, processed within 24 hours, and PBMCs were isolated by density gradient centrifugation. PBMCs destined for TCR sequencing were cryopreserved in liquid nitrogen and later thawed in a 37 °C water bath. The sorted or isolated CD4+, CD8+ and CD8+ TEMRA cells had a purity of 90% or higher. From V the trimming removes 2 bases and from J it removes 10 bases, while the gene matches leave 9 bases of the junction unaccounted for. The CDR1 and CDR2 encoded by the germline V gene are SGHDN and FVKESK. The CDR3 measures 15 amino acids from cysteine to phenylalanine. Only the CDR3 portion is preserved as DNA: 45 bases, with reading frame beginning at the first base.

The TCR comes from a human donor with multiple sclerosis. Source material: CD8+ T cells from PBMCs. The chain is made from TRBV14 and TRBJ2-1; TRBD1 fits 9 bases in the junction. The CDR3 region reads CASSQPPGQGVEQFF. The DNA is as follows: TGTGCCAGCAGCCAACCCCCGGGACAGGGTGTAGAGCAGTTCTTC. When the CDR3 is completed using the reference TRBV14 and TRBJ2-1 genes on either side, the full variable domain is EAGVTQFPSHSVIEKGQTVTLRCDPISGHDNLYWYRRVMGKEIKFLLHFVKESKQDESGMPNNRFLAERTGGTYSTLKVQPAELEDSGVYFCASSQPPGQGVEQFFGPGTRLTVL.